This T cell receptor (beta chain) is drawn from a study of cytomegalovirus exposure and HLA in healthy donors. Whole-study findings and limits: Cytomegalovirus association was assigned to about 150 TCR beta chains.

Primers: 60 Vbeta forward and 13 Jbeta reverse. Only in-frame clones appear in the TCRdb table, and some are missing; sequencing was by immunoSEQ multiplex PCR. The sample yields 150,000 to 200,000 clones, about 90% seen once. Germline V gives CDR1 SGHAT, CDR2 FQNNGV. CDR3 length equals 16 residues. The ends lost 1 base at V and 5 bases at J; junction bases unmatched: 6. There are a few counts of this clone. As yet, its antigen is unknown. Sequencing was carried out using PBMCs. This chain uses TRBV11-2 with TRBJ2-3; 10 bases are shared with TRBD2. The source is a girl in the first two years of life in good health and CMV-seronegative. CDR3 region: CASSLVLVAGGDTQYF. DNA of the CDR3: TGTGCCAGCAGCTTAGTGCTGGTAGCGGGGGGAGATACGCAGTATTTT.